One and the same sample provided the 28 T cell receptor beta chains below, sequenced in a study of blood T cell repertoires in COVID-19. Assay: immunoSEQ multiplex PCR; the TCRdb copy retains only in-frame clones and omits some. The sample holds 150,000 to 200,000 clones, 70% to 85% seen once. Sample: PBMCs or T cells enriched from blood (not recorded which). The receptors shown here come from a man aged 45-60 years who had recovered from COVID-19.

This clone appeared a few times. This rearrangement joins TRBV30 to TRBJ1-5; D might be TRBD1 (5 bases). Germline assignment: CDR1 GTSNPN and CDR2 SVGIG (reference sequence). This CDR3 has 14 amino acids. Trimming stripped 0 bases from V and 6 bases from J, with 12 bases between. The CDR3 nucleotides read TGTGCCTGGAGTGTGTCGTCAGGGCGTCAGCCCCAGCATTTT. Encoded protein: CAWSVSSGRQPQHF.

This sequence joins TRBV30 and TRBJ2-3, with 8 bases aligning to TRBD2. V lost 2 bases, J lost 0 bases, and 10 bases stayed unmatched. The length of the CDR3 is 17 residues. Germline CDR1 is GTSNPN and CDR2 is SVGIG (reference sequence). CDR3 protein: CAWSPFRGGLSTDTQYF. The CDR3 coding sequence is TGTGCCTGGAGTCCTTTTCGCGGGGGGCTTAGCACAGATACGCAGTATTTT.

The table lists this clone with a few counts. Other DNA sequences in this specimen translate into the identical CDR3. The chain recombines TRBV5-4 with TRBJ2-7; possible D gene TRBD2, 7 bases. The CDR3 is 14 residues long. The germline gives CDR1 SGHNT, CDR2 YYREEE (reference sequence). V gave up 2 bases and J gave up 5 bases, with 14 bases separating them. CDR3 sequence (DNA): TGTGCCAGCAGCTTCCCAGGGAGGGGGGACGAGCAGTACTTC. This encodes CASSFPGRGDEQYF.

This CDR3 reads CSVVRQGETEAFF. The DNA for the CDR3 is TGCAGCGTTGTGAGACAGGGTGAAACTGAAGCTTTCTTT. The gene calls are TRBV29-1 and TRBJ1-1; TRBD1 agrees at 7 bases. Germline CDR1 SQVTM, CDR2 ANQGSEA. This CDR3 region has 13 residues. J lost 5 bases, V lost 4 bases, and 7 bases had no gene match.

This sequence joins TRBV9 and TRBJ2-5, with TRBD1 identical over 9 bases. Unmatched junction bases numbered 4, after V lost 0 bases and J lost 4 bases. The CDR3 has 15 residues. Germline V gene data show CDR1 as SGDLS and CDR2 as YYNGEE. The chain's CDR3 is CASSVAGQGRETQYF. CDR3 coding DNA: TGTGCCAGCAGCGTAGCAGGACAGGGGCGAGAGACCCAGTACTTC.

The chain carries TRBV30 and TRBJ1-2; unclear D gene. V was cut by 3 bases and J by 2 bases, with 13 bases left in between. The CDR3 sequence is 14 residues long. Germline CDR1 and CDR2: GTSNPN and SVGIG (reference sequence). CDR3 amino acids: CAWRQQPLNYGYTF. CDR3 nucleotide sequence: TGTGCCTGGAGACAACAGCCCCTAAACTATGGCTACACCTTC. Full variable domain (rest looked up from reference TRBV30 and TRBJ1-2): SQTIHQWPATLVQPVGSPLSLECTVEGTSNPNLYWYRQAAGRGLQLLFYSVGIGQISSEVPQNLSASRPQDRQFILSSKKLLLSDSGFYLCAWRQQPLNYGYTFGSGTRLTVV.

V and J are TRBV30 and TRBJ1-1, with D tentatively TRBD1 (6 bases). Germline V gene data show CDR1 as GTSNPN and CDR2 as SVGIG (reference sequence). The ends were cut back, 1 base at V and 2 bases at J, with 11 bases in the middle. The CDR3 contains 14 residues. CDR3 region: CAWSARGGNTEAFF. CDR3 bases: TGTGCCTGGAGTGCCCGAGGGGGTAACACTGAAGCTTTCTTT.

The chain employs TRBV19 and TRBJ2-7, with D possibly matching TRBD2 (6 bases). V lost 1 base and J 5 bases, leaving 12 bases between the germline ends. This CDR3 has 14 amino acids. Germline V gene data show CDR1 as LNHDA and CDR2 as SQIVND (reference sequence). CDR3 nucleotide sequence: TGTGCCAGTAGTATAGGGAGGGGCGAGAACGAGCAGTACTTC. It codes for CASSIGRGENEQYF.

This clone was found once. V is TRBV19 and J is TRBJ1-2; 9 bases map to TRBD1. Germline V CDR1 and CDR2: LNHDA, SQIVND (reference sequence). The V segment lost 2 bases and the J segment 4 bases; nucleotides outside the gene matches: 5. The length of the CDR3 is 15 residues. CDR3: CASSILGQGSYGYTF. CDR3 bases: TGTGCCAGTAGTATACTGGGACAGGGTTCCTATGGCTACACCTTC. Using reference TRBV19 and TRBJ1-2 for the parts outside the CDR3, the full variable domain is DGGITQSPKYLFRKEGQNVTLSCEQNLNHDAMYWYRQDPGQGLRLIYYSQIVNDFQKGDIAEGYSVSREKKESFPLTVTSAQKNPTAFYLCASSILGQGSYGYTFGSGTRLTVV.

The CDR3, as DNA: TGTGCCAGCAGCACAAGGACTAGCTCCTCCTACGAGCAGTACTTC. Translating it yields CASSTRTSSSYEQYF. This chain links TRBV3-1 (or the pseudogene TRBV3-2) with TRBJ2-7; the match to TRBD2 covers 8 bases. Losses at the gene ends were 5 bases for V and 0 bases for J; bases not matched to a gene: 6. Germline CDR1 and CDR2: LGHDT and YNNKEL (reference sequence). CDR3 length equals 15 residues.

The chain recombines TRBV18 with TRBJ2-7, with TRBD1 matching over 7 bases. The CDR3 is 13 residues long. With V trimmed by 3 bases and J by 1 base, 0 bases remained unmatched. The germline V gene has CDR1 KGHSH and CDR2 LQKENI. CDR3 DNA: TGTGCCAGCTCACCGGGACAGTCCTACGAGCAGTACTTC. Amino acids: CASSPGQSYEQYF.

CDR3 coding DNA: TGTGCCTGGAGGACGGACAGGGGATCCAAAAACATTCAGTACTTC. The encoded protein is CAWRTDRGSKNIQYF. This chain links TRBV30 with TRBJ2-4, with 9 bases matching TRBD1. This CDR3 has 15 residues. V lost 3 bases, J lost 2 bases, and 5 bases stayed unmatched. The germline V gene has CDR1 GTSNPN and CDR2 SVGIG (reference sequence).

The chain joins TRBV15 to TRBJ1-2; possible D gene TRBD1, 5 bases. Germline-derived CDR1 and CDR2 are LNHNV and YYDKDF (reference sequence). Between the trimmed V and J ends, which lost 0 bases and 4 bases, there was a span of 9 bases. There are 14 residues in the CDR3. The CDR3 spells CATSREGGIYGYTF. Here the CDR3 DNA reads TGTGCCACCAGCAGAGAGGGGGGAATCTATGGCTACACCTTC. Full variable domain (missing parts from reference TRBV15 and TRBJ1-2): DAMVIQNPRYQVTQFGKPVTLSCSQTLNHNVMYWYQQKSSQAPKLLFHYYDKDFNNEADTPDNFQSRRPNTSFCFLDIRSPGLGDTAMYLCATSREGGIYGYTFGSGTRLTVV.

The chain joins TRBV27 to TRBJ2-5, with TRBD2 matching over 10 bases. J gave up 5 bases and V 6 bases, and 18 bases lay outside the gene matches. The germline V gene encodes CDR1 MNHEY and CDR2 SMNVEV (reference sequence). The CDR3 has 18 residues. CDR3 amino acids: CASSIGGPPGLALETQYF. The CDR3 nucleotides are TGTGCCAGCAGCATAGGGGGTCCCCCGGGACTAGCGTTGGAGACCCAGTACTTC.

V is TRBV10-3 and J is TRBJ2-1; 12 bases align to TRBD1. This CDR3 region has 16 residues. The germline gives CDR1 ENHRY, CDR2 SYGVKD. With V trimmed by 4 bases and J by 7 bases, 8 bases remained unmatched. CDR3: CAISALGGQGANEQFF. The CDR3 nucleotides are TGTGCCATCAGTGCCCTCGGGGGACAGGGGGCGAATGAGCAGTTCTTC.

The rearrangement joins TRBV7-2 to TRBJ1-2; D gene unclear. V lost 4 bases and J 6 bases, leaving 12 bases between the germline ends. Germline V lookup: CDR1 SGHTA, CDR2 FQGNSA. CDR3 length: 13 amino acids. The CDR3 loop is CASSYAGVDGYTF. In nucleotides, the CDR3 is TGTGCCAGCAGCTACGCCGGAGTGGATGGCTACACCTTC.

This chain links TRBV29-1 with TRBJ2-1; 11 positions agree with TRBD1. Germline trimming cut 7 bases from V and 3 bases from J; bases unmatched to any gene: 2. The CDR3 spans 13 residues. The germline V gene encodes CDR1 SQVTM and CDR2 ANQGSEA. The CDR3 is CSEGTGGYNEQFF. As DNA, the CDR3 is TGCAGCGAAGGGACAGGGGGCTACAATGAGCAGTTCTTC.

This chain uses TRBV5-5 with TRBJ1-5; D not resolved. This CDR3 comprises 17 residues. CDR1 and CDR2 (germline): SGHKS, YYEKEE (reference sequence). Trimming left V 5 bases short and J 5 bases short, with 23 bases between. The CDR3 here is CASSLRGAGSGDQPQHF. The CDR3 DNA reads TGTGCCAGCAGTCTTCGGGGTGCGGGGAGTGGCGATCAGCCCCAGCATTTT.

The J gene is TRBJ2-7, the V gene TRBV6-2 or TRBV6-3; D possibly corresponds to TRBD1 (6 bases). V was shortened by 6 bases and J by 3 bases, with 9 bases between the two germline ends. This CDR3 contains 12 residues. Germline V gives CDR1 MNHEY, CDR2 SVGEGT. The CDR3 loop reads CASSVRGYEQYF. The DNA of the CDR3 is TGTGCCAGCAGCGTCAGGGGCTACGAGCAGTACTTC.

The chain recombines TRBV27 with TRBJ2-7; tentative D call: TRBD2 (6 bases). Between the trimmed V and J ends, which lost 2 bases and 2 bases, there was a span of 7 bases. This CDR3 region has 13 residues. Germline values: CDR1 MNHEY, CDR2 SMNVEV (reference sequence). CDR3 amino acids: CASSLAGTYEQYF. The CDR3, as DNA: TGTGCCAGCAGTTTAGCGGGGACCTACGAGCAGTACTTC.

This chain joins TRBV25-1 and TRBJ2-2; D may be TRBD1 (6 bases). Looked up from germline, CDR1 is MGHDK and CDR2 is SYGVNS. V lost 6 bases and J lost 2, with 7 bases in between. This CDR3 is 13 amino acids long. The DNA of the CDR3 is TGTGCCAGCAGGGACAGAAACACCGGGGAGCTGTTTTTT. Translated: CASRDRNTGELFF.

V and J are TRBV6-5 and TRBJ2-7, with 7 bases fitting TRBD1. The V gene end was trimmed by 11 bases and the J gene end by 0 bases; junction bases not matched to a gene: 13. The CDR3 is 15 residues long. Germline assignment: CDR1 MNHEY and CDR2 SVGAGI. For the CDR3, the DNA is TGTGCCGCGGACCCACAGGGGACGAGCTCCTACGAGCAGTACTTC. This codes for CAADPQGTSSYEQYF.

The J gene is TRBJ1-5, the V gene TRBV11-2; 7 nucleotides agree with TRBD1. V shed 4 bases and J 4 bases; nucleotides not matched to a gene: 4. The CDR3 consists of 14 residues. Per germline, CDR1 SGHAT and CDR2 FQNNGV. The CDR3 protein is CASSSAGGNQPQHF. The DNA for the CDR3 is TGTGCCAGCAGCTCCGCAGGGGGTAATCAGCCCCAGCATTTT. Using reference TRBV11-2 and TRBJ1-5 for the parts outside the CDR3, the full variable domain is EAGVAQSPRYKIIEKRQSVAFWCNPISGHATLYWYQQILGQGPKLLIQFQNNGVVDDSQLPKDRFSAERLKGVDSTLKIQPAKLEDSAVYLCASSSAGGNQPQHFGDGTRLSIL.

The gene calls are TRBV7-2 and TRBJ2-3; TRBD2 agrees at 9 bases. The CDR3 spans 14 residues. Looked up from germline, CDR1 is SGHTA and CDR2 is FQGNSA. V lost 5 bases, J lost 3 bases, and 3 bases stayed unmatched. The CDR3 spells CASSKGLATDTQYF. The CDR3 DNA sequence: TGTGCCAGCAGCAAGGGACTAGCTACAGATACGCAGTATTTT.

This chain links TRBV19 with TRBJ1-2, with TRBD1 as a possible D gene (6 bases). Germline assignment: CDR1 LNHDA and CDR2 SQIVND (reference sequence). The V end lost 6 bases, the J end lost 4 bases, and 18 bases lay between the germline ends. This CDR3 spans 15 amino acids. CDR3 DNA: TGTGCCAGTAGGGACCGCAGAGCAGGGGTCTATGGCTACACCTTC. Its protein product is CASRDRRAGVYGYTF.

This clone was counted between two and nine times. The genes are TRBV15 and TRBJ1-2; tentative D call: TRBD1 (5 bases). The V gene's germline CDR1 is LNHNV and CDR2 YYDKDF (reference sequence). The CDR3 consists of 14 residues. V lost 1 base to trimming and J lost 6 bases, with 12 bases between them. The CDR3 region is CATSRVPGQDGYTF. The CDR3 DNA follows: TGTGCCACCAGCAGAGTCCCCGGACAAGATGGCTACACCTTC.

The chain couples TRBV11-2 to TRBJ2-5, with 9 bases matching TRBD2. The CDR3 has 15 amino acids. Germline V gene lookup returns CDR1 SGHAT and CDR2 FQNNGV. V lost 3 bases and J lost 2; bases outside the gene matches: 4. CDR3 loop: CASSFSSGVQETQYF. CDR3 nucleotides: TGTGCCAGCAGCTTCTCTAGCGGGGTACAAGAGACCCAGTACTTC.

The chain uses TRBV6-5 and TRBJ1-3, with 7 positions matching TRBD1. Trimming took 2 bases from V and 2 from J; bases not matched to a gene: 3. Germline V CDR1 and CDR2: MNHEY, SVGAGI. CDR3 length: 15 residues. This CDR3 is CASSYTTGTGNTIYF. CDR3 in DNA: TGTGCCAGCAGTTACACGACAGGGACTGGAAACACCATATATTTT.